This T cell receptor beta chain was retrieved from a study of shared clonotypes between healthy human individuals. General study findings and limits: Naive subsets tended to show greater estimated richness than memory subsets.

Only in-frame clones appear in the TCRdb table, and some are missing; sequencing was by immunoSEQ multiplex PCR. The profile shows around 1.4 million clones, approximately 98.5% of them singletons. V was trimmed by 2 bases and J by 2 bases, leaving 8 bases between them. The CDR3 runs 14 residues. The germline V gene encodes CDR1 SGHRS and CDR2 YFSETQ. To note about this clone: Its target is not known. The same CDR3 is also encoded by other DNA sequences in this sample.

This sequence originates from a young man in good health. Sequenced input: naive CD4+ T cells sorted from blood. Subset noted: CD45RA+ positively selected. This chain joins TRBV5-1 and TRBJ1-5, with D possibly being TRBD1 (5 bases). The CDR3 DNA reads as TGCGCCAGCAGCTTAGAAGGGGGCAATCAGCCCCAGCATTTT. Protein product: CASSLEGGNQPQHF.